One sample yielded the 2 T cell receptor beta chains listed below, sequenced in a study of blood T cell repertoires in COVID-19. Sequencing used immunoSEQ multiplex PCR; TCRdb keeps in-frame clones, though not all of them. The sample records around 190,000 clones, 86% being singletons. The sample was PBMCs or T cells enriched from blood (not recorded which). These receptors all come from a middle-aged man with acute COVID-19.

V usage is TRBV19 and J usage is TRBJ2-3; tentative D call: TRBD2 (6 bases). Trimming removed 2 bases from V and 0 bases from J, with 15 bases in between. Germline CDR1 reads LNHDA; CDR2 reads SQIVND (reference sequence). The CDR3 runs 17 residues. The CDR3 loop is CASSIWASASSTDTQYF. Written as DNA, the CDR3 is TGTGCCAGTAGTATATGGGCTAGCGCCTCTAGCACAGATACGCAGTATTTT.

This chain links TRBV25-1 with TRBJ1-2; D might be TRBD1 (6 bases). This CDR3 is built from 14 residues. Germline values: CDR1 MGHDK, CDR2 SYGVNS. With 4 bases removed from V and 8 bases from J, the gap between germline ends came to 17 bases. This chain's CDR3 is CASSGQGSPGGYTF. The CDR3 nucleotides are TGTGCCAGCAGTGGGCAGGGGAGCCCCGGGGGCTACACCTTC.